This T cell receptor (beta chain) was sequenced in a study of early T cells in non-severe SARS-CoV-2 infection. Study context: Alpha and beta chains were unpaired, from unsorted whole-blood bulk RNA.

Germline assignment: CDR1 LGHDT and CDR2 YNNKEL (reference sequence). Between the trimmed V and J ends, which lost 4 bases and 6 bases, there was a span of 10 bases. The CDR3 is made up of 14 amino acids. About this clonotype itself: Its antigen is unknown.

Study-wide results and caveats: Using VDJdb, the matching emphasized anti-spike CD8 responses while missing private and CD4 specificities.

Unique molecular identifiers were added to individual cDNA molecules. Using its own MiXCR run on the 5' RACE reads, TCRdb lists one record per CDR3 protein. This table holds tens of thousands of distinct CDR3 sequences, around 8.5% found once. The rearrangement joins TRBV3-1 to TRBJ1-6, with a tentative D call TRBD1 (6 bases). This TCR derives from an adult who was a healthcare worker with PCR-confirmed SARS-CoV-2 infection or an uninfected control (not recorded which). Specimen: whole blood. For the CDR3, the DNA is TGTGCCAGCAGCCCGGGGGCGGCTAATTCACCCCTCCACTTT. Encoded protein: CASSPGAANSPLHF.